The clone carrying this T cell receptor (beta chain) turned up a few times. Its specificity is unknown. V lost 2 bases to trimming and J lost 6 bases, with 13 bases between them. The CDR3 has 15 amino acids. In germline, CDR1 is LGHNA, CDR2 YNFKEQ. The sample belongs to a study of T cells in Graves' hyperthyroidism and ophthalmopathy. The diagnoses drew upon clinical symptoms, serum thyroxine and TRAb, thyroid ultrasound and orbital computed tomography. The blood specimen was taken at initial hyperthyroidism diagnosis, before any ophthalmopathy symptoms. Study results and caveats: The model foresaw ophthalmopathy a median 6.5 months prior to onset. Most expanded thyroid clonotypes above 0.001 recurred in blood.

What was amplified from RNA transcripts were TCR beta CDR3 regions. A set of HTBI primers served as the primers for a first-round RT-PCR of the TCR CDR3. One entry per CDR3 protein, called by TCRdb with MiXCR from the multiplex PCR reads. The table records a few hundred thousand distinct CDR3 sequences, around 16% of them present only once. The J gene is TRBJ2-2, the V gene TRBV4-2; the D is unclear. The sequence came from a woman under 30 with Graves' hyperthyroidism that later progressed to Graves' ophthalmopathy. Sequences were obtained from blood. The CDR3 reads CASSQNPYMAGELFF. CDR3 nucleotide sequence: TGTGCCAGCAGCCAAAACCCTTATATGGCCGGGGAGCTGTTTTTT.